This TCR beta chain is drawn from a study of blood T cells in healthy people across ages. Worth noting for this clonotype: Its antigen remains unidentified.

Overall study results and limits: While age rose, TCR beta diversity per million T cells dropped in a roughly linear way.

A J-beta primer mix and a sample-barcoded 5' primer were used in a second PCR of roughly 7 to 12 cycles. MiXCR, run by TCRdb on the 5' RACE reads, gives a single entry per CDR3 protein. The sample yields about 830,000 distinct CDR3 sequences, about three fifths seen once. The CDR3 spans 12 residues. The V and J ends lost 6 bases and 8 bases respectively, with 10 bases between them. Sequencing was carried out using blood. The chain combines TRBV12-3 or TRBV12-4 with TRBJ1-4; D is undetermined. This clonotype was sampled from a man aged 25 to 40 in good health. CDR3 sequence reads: CASRSEGEKLFF. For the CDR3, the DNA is TGTGCCAGCAGGTCAGAGGGAGAAAAACTGTTTTTT.